The 2 T cell receptor beta chains in this list originate from one sample, sequenced in a study of shared clonotypes between healthy human individuals. Produced via immunoSEQ multiplex PCR; TCRdb's table is partial and in-frame only. The data contain approximately 2,300,000 clones, just under 95% of them singletons. Sample: naive CD4+ T cells from PBMCs. Stated subset: CD45RA+ positively selected. All receptors come from a man aged 18 to 30 in good health. Some clones in this sample may be carry-over from other donors' samples.

Note on this clone: This sample includes further DNA sequences coding for the same CDR3. This chain joins TRBV9 and TRBJ2-2; D gene unclear. The CDR3 consists of 13 residues. Germline V gene lookup returns CDR1 SGDLS and CDR2 YYNGEE. Trimming shortened V by 0 bases and J by 6 bases, and 6 bases separated the two germline ends. The CDR3 DNA sequence: TGTGCCAGCAGCGTAGTCTCTGCCGGGGAGCTGTTTTTT. The encoded protein is CASSVVSAGELFF.

The V call is TRBV7-9, the J call TRBJ1-4; D may be TRBD1 (6 bases). CDR3 length: 14 amino acids. Looked up from germline, CDR1 is SEHNR and CDR2 is FQNEAQ (reference sequence). V lost 5 bases and J 5 bases, leaving 12 bases between the germline ends. DNA for the CDR3: TGTGCCAGCAGCCCGGACAGAACCAATGAAAAACTGTTTTTT. Translated, it gives CASSPDRTNEKLFF. The variable domain in full, with the rest retrieved from reference TRBV7-9 and TRBJ1-4, is DTGVSQNPRHKITKRGQNVTFRCDPISEHNRLYWYRQTLGQGPEFLTYFQNEAQLEKSRLLSDRFSAERPKGSFSTLEIQRTEQGDSAMYLCASSPDRTNEKLFFGSGTQLSVL.